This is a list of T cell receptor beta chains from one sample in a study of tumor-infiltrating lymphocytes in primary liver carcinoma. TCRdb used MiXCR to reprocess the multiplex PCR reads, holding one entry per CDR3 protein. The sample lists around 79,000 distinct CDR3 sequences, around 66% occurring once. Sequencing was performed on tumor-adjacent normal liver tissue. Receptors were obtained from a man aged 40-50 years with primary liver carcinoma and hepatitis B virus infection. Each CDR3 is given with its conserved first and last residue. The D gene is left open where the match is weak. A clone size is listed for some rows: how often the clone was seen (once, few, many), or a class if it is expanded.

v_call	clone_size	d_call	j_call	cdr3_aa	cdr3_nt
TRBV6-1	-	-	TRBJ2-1	CASRDMTSYNEQFF	TGTGCCAGCAGGGACATGACGTCCTACAATGAGCAGTTCTTC
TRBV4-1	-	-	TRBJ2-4	CASSREDGGPNQYF	TGTGCCAGCAGCCGGGAAGACGGGGGACCTAACCAGTACTTC
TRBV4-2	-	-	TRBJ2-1	CASSQDQGTTGRTNEQSF	TGTGCCAGCAGCCAAGACCAGGGTACTACCGGACGGACAAATGAGCAGTCCTTC
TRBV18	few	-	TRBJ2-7	CASSPMGEQYF	TGTGCCAGCTCACCAATGGGCGAGCAGTACTTC
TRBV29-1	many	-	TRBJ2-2	CSVAAGNLDTGELFF	TGCAGCGTTGCCGCAGGGAATTTGGACACCGGGGAGCTGTTTTTT
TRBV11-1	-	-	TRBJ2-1	CGSREGTILTNEQFF	TGTGGCAGCAGGGAGGGGACAATACTCACCAATGAGCAGTTCTTC
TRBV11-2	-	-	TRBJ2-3	CASSLNPLVGEGTQYF	TGCGCCAGCAGCTTAAATCCCCTAGTTGGAGAGGGTACGCAGTATTTT
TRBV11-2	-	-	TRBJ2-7	CASSYLLAWPREQCF	TGTGCCAGCAGCTACCTTCTAGCGTGGCCCAGGGAGCAGTGCTTC
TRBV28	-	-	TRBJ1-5	CASSNSRHGGQPQHF	TGTGCCAGCAGCAATTCCAGACATGGCGGTCAGCCCCAGCATTTT
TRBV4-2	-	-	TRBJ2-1	CANSHAGGHGNDEQFF	TGTGCCAACAGCCACGCCGGGGGACACGGGAACGATGAGCAGTTCTTC
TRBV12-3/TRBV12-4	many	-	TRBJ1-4	CASSSNRDPEKLFF	TGTGCCAGCAGCTCAAATCGGGACCCCGAAAAACTGTTTTTT
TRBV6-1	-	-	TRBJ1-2	CACSAGGANYGYTF	TGTGCCTGCAGTGCGGGGGGCGCCAACTATGGCTACACCTTC
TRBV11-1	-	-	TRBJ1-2	CASSLSAVTNYGYTF	TGTGCCAGCAGCCTATCGGCAGTGACTAACTACGGCTACACCTTC
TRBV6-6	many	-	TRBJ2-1	CASSLLLYNEQFF	TGTGCCAGCTCACTTCTACTCTACAATGAGCAGTTCTTC
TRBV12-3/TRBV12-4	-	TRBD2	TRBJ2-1	CTSKGLAGYNEQFF	TGTACCAGCAAGGGGCTAGCGGGGTACAATGAGCAGTTCTTC